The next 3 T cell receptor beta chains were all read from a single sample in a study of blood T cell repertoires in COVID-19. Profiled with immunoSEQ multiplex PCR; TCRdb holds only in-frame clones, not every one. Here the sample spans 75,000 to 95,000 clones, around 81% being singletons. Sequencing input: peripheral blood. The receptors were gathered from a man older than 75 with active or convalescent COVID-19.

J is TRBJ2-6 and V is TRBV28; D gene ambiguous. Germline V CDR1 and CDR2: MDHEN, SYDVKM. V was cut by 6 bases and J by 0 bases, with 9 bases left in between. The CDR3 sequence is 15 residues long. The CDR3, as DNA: TGTGCCAGCAGCTCGGTGTACTCTGGGGCCAACGTCCTGACTTTC. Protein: CASSSVYSGANVLTF.

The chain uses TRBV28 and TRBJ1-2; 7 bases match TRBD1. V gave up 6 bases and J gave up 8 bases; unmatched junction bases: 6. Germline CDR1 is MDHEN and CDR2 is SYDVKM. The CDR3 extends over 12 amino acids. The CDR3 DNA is TGTGCCAGCAGCCGACAGGGTTGGGGCTACACCTTC. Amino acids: CASSRQGWGYTF.

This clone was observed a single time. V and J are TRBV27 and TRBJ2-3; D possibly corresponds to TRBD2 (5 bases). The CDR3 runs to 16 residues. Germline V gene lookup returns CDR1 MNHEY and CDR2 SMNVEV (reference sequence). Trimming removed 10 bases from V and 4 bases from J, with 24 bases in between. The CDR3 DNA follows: TGTGCCACCATCCCGTCTAGAGGGAGAGGCGCAGATACGCAGTATTTT. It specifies CATIPSRGRGADTQYF.